This T cell receptor (beta chain) was profiled in a study of cytomegalovirus exposure and HLA in healthy donors. This clone appeared a few times. Primers: 60 Vbeta forward and 13 Jbeta reverse. Clones were read by immunoSEQ multiplex PCR, and TCRdb kept only the in-frame ones, dropping some. This table has about 150,000 clones, 65% to 75% appearing once. The germline CDR1 and CDR2 sequences are LNHDA and SQIVND (reference sequence). The CDR3 length is 13 residues. Deletions cut 6 bases from V and 2 bases from J, with 9 bases between. Sequenced input: PBMCs. The receptor was derived from a man between 60 and 75 years old in good health and CMV-seronegative. The V and J genes are TRBV19 and TRBJ2-3; D ambiguous. The CDR3 DNA reads TGTGCCAGTAGCATGGCAGACACAGATACGCAGTATTTT. It translates to CASSMADTDTQYF.